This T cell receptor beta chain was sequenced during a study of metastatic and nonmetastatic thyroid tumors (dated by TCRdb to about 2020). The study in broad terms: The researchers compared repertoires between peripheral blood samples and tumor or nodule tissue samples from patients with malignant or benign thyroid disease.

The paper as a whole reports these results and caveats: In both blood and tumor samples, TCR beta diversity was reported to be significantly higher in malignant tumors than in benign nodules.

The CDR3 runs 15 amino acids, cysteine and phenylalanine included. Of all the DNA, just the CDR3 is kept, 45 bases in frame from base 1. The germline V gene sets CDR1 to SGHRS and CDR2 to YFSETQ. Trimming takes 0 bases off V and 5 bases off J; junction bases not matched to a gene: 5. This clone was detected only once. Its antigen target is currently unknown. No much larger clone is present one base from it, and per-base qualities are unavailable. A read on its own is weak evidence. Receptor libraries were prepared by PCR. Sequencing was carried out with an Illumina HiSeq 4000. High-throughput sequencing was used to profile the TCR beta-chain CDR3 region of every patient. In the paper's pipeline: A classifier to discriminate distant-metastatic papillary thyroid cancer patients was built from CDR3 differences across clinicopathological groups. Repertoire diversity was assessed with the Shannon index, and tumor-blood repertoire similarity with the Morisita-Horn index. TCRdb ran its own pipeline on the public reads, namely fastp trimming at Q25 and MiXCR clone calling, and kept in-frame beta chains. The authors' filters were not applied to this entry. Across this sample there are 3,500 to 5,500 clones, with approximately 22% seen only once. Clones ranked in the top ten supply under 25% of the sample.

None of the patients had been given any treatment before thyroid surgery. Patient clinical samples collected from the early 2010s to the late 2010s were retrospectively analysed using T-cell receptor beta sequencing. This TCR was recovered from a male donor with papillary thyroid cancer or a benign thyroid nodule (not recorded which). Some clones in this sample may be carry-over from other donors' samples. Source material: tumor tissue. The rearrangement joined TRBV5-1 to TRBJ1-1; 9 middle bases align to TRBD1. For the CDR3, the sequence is CASSLEGQGGTEAFF. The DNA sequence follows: TGCGCCAGCAGCTTGGAGGGACAGGGAGGTACTGAAGCTTTCTTT.